The sample holds a few counts of the clone carrying this TCR beta chain. This entry is derived from a study of blood T cells in healthy people across ages. Deletions cut 3 bases from V and 4 bases from J, with 15 bases between. CDR3 length: 14 residues. Germline V lookup: CDR1 DFQATT, CDR2 SNEGSKA (reference sequence). It was with a sample-barcoded 5' primer and a J-beta primer mix that a second PCR of about 6 to 12 cycles was run. There were at least 2.5 million CDR3-containing paired-end reads obtained from each sample. TCRdb analysed the 5' RACE reads with MiXCR anew, one entry per CDR3 protein. The table records 700,000 to 1,000,000 distinct CDR3 sequences, 40% to 50% of them present only once.

The specimen sequenced was blood. The sequence was obtained from a man in his 60s in good health. V usage is TRBV20-1 and J usage is TRBJ2-5; D uncertain. DNA of the CDR3: TGCAGTGCTAGGTCGGGTCCTGAGGCAGAGACCCAGTACTTC. This gives the protein CSARSGPEAETQYF.